This TCR beta chain was profiled in a study of cytotoxic CD8 clonotypes in ibrutinib-treated CLL. This CDR3 comprises 16 residues. V was shortened by 4 bases and J by 4 bases, with 17 bases between the two germline ends. Germline CDR1 reads SGDLS; CDR2 reads YYNGEE. Profiled with immunoSEQ multiplex PCR; TCRdb holds only in-frame clones, not every one. Of roughly 200,000 clones in the sample, nearly 80% were seen once. The rearrangement joins TRBV9 to TRBJ2-2, with a possible D match to TRBD2 (7 bases). Sequenced material: PBMCs, taken after 12 months of ibrutinib treatment. The clonotype originates from a human donor with chronic lymphocytic leukemia. For the CDR3, the DNA is TGTGCCAGCAGCCTCATAGGGGGGGCGGGCACCGGGGAGCTGTTTTTT. Translation gives CASSLIGGAGTGELFF.